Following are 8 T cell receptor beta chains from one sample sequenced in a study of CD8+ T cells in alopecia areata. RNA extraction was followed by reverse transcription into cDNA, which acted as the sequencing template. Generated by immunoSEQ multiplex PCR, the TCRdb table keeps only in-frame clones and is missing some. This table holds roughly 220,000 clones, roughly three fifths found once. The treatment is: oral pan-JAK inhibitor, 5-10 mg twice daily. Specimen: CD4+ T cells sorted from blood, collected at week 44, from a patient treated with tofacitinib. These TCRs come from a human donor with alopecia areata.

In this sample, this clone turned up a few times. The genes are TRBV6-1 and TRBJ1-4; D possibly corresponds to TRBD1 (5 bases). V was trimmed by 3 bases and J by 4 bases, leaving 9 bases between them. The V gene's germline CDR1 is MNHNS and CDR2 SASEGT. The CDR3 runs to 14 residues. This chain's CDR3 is CASSDFQGNEKLFF. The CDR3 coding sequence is TGTGCCAGCAGTGATTTCCAGGGTAATGAAAAACTGTTTTTT.

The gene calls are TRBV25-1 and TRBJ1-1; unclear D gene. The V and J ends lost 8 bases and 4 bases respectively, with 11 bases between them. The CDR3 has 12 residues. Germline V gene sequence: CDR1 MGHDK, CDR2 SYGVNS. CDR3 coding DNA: TGTGCCAGCTTCTCCCTCAGCACTGAAGCTTTCTTT. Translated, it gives CASFSLSTEAFF.

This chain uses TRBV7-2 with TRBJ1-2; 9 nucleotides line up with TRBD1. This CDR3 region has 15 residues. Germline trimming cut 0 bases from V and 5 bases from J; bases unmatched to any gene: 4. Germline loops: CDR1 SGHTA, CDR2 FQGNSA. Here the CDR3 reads CASSLAADRGYGYTF. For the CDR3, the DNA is TGTGCCAGCAGCTTAGCTGCGGACAGGGGATATGGCTACACCTTC. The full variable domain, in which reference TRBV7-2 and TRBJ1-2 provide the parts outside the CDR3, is GAGVSQSPSNKVTEKGKDVELRCDPISGHTALYWYRQSLGQGLEFLIYFQGNSAPDKSGLPSDRFSAERTGGSVSTLTIQRTQQEDSAVYLCASSLAADRGYGYTFGSGTRLTVV.

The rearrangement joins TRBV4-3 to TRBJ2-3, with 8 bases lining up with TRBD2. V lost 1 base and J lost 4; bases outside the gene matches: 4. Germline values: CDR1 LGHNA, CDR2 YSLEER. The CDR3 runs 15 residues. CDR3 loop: CASSQAGGRADTQYF. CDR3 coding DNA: TGCGCCAGCAGCCAAGCGGGGGGGCGCGCAGATACGCAGTATTTT.

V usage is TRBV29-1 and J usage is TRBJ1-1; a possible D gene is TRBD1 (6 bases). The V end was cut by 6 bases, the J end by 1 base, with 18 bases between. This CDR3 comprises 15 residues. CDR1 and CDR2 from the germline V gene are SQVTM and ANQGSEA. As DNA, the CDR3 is TGCAGCGTCACCAGCCAACAGGGTAGGAACACTGAAGCTTTCTTT. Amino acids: CSVTSQQGRNTEAFF.

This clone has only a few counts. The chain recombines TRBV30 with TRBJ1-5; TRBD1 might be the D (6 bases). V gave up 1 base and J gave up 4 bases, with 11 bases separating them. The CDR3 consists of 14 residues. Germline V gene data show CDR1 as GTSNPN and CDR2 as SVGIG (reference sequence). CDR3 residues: CAWSAGQNNQPQHF. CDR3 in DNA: TGTGCCTGGAGTGCTGGACAGAATAATCAGCCCCAGCATTTT.

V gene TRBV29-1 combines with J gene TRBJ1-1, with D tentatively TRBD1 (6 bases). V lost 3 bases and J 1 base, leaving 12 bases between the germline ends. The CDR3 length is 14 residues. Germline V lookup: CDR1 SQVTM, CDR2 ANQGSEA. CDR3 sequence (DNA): TGCAGCGTTGATCTGCGACAGGCGAACACTGAAGCTTTCTTT. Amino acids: CSVDLRQANTEAFF.

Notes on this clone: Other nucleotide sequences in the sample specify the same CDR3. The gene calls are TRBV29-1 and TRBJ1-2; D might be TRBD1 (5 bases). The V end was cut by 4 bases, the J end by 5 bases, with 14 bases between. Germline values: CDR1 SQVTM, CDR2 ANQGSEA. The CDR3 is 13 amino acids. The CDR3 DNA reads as TGCAGCGTTGTATCGGGGACGGGTTATGGCTACACCTTC. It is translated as CSVVSGTGYGYTF.